The 21 T cell receptor beta chains listed next were all sequenced from one sample in a study of blood T cell repertoires in COVID-19 (dated by TCRdb to between 2020 and 2021). Libraries were constructed by the immunoSEQ multiplex PCR assay. TCRdb stores this immuneACCESS table with in-frame sequences only. Part of the clones is absent; in the studies checked, under half of the shortfall reflects unresolved V genes, and no reason is known for the rest. This sample lists approximately 210,000 clones; roughly 80% were detected once. Approximately 8% of the sample is in the top ten clones. Sequencing input: peripheral blood. The receptor set was obtained from a woman of 80 years or more with COVID-19, enrolled during active disease.

V is TRBV5-8 and J is TRBJ2-7; TRBD1 aligns across 10 bases. Germline V gene sequence: CDR1 SGHTS, CDR2 YDEGEE. With V trimmed by 0 bases and J by 7 bases, 7 bases remained unmatched. The CDR3 totals 15 residues. CDR3 bases: TGTGCCAGCAGCTTGGCCGGGACAGGGGCCGTTGAGCAGTACTTC. Translating it yields CASSLAGTGAVEQYF. Filled out from reference TRBV5-8 and TRBJ2-7, the complete variable domain reads EAGVTQSPTHLIKTRGQQATLRCSPISGHTSVYWYQQALGLGLQFLLWYDEGEERNRGNFPPRFSGRQFPNYSSELNVNALELEDSALYLCASSLAGTGAVEQYFGPGTRLTVT.

The chain employs TRBV6-5 and TRBJ1-2, with D possibly being TRBD1 (6 bases). The length of the CDR3 is 13 residues. Trimming pared 6 bases from V and 5 bases from J, leaving 13 bases between. Germline-derived CDR1 and CDR2 are MNHEY and SVGAGI. The CDR3 sequence: CASRTGTPYGYTF. CDR3 DNA sequence: TGTGCCAGCAGAACCGGGACACCTTATGGCTACACCTTC.

This clone is a singleton in its sample. J is TRBJ1-1 and V is TRBV25-1; the match to TRBD1 covers 7 bases. The CDR3 spans 14 residues. The germline V gene has CDR1 MGHDK and CDR2 SYGVNS. Trimming took 5 bases from V and 8 from J; bases not matched to a gene: 11. The chain's CDR3 is CASSITGETREAFF. In nucleotides, the CDR3 is TGTGCCAGCAGTATTACAGGGGAGACAAGAGAAGCTTTCTTT.

CDR3 residues: CASSLYYEQYF. In DNA form, the CDR3 reads TGTGCCAGCAGCCTATACTACGAGCAGTACTTC. The chain uses TRBV3-1 (or the pseudogene TRBV3-2) and TRBJ2-7; D not certain. Germline V gene lookup returns CDR1 LGHDT and CDR2 YNNKEL (reference sequence). With 4 bases removed from V and 3 bases from J, the gap between germline ends came to 4 bases. This CDR3 spans 11 amino acids.

The chain links TRBV6-5 to TRBJ1-5; TRBD1 matches at 9 bases. This CDR3 is 14 amino acids long. CDR1 is MNHEY, CDR2 SVGAGI, per germline. The junction had 3 bases not matched to a gene; V was cut back by 6 bases and J by 3 bases. CDR3 region: CASRRTGDNQPQHF. CDR3 sequence (DNA): TGTGCCAGCAGGAGGACAGGGGACAATCAGCCCCAGCATTTT.

V usage is TRBV20-1 and J usage is TRBJ2-5; D unresolved. V was clipped by 3 bases and J by 5 bases, with 10 bases between them. Germline V gene lookup returns CDR1 DFQATT and CDR2 SNEGSKA (reference sequence). The CDR3 contains 12 residues. The chain's CDR3 is CSASLQFETQYF. CDR3 nucleotides: TGCAGTGCTAGTCTCCAGTTTGAGACCCAGTACTTC.

The chain recombines TRBV25-1 with TRBJ2-3, with D possibly being TRBD1 (6 bases). This CDR3 spans 14 amino acids. V lost 4 bases, J lost 0 bases, and 8 bases lay in between. Per the germline V gene, CDR1 is MGHDK and CDR2 is SYGVNS. The CDR3 protein is CASSGGLSTDTQYF. The CDR3 nucleotides are TGTGCCAGCAGTGGGGGGCTCAGCACAGATACGCAGTATTTT.

This chain links TRBV2 with TRBJ1-2, with a weak D call TRBD1 (5 bases). Germline V gives CDR1 SNHLY, CDR2 FYNNEI. Trimming cost V 5 bases and J 7 bases, with 17 bases left between them. This CDR3 region has 14 residues. The CDR3 sequence: CASSLMTGRGGYTF. In DNA form, the CDR3 reads TGTGCCAGCAGTCTGATGACGGGTAGGGGTGGCTACACCTTC. The whole variable domain, remainder taken from reference TRBV2 and TRBJ1-2, is EPEVTQTPSHQVTQMGQEVILRCVPISNHLYFYWYRQILGQKVEFLVSFYNNEISEKSEIFDDQFSVERPDGSNFTLKIRSTKLEDSAMYFCASSLMTGRGGYTFGSGTRLTVV.

The J gene is TRBJ1-1, the V gene TRBV4-2, with 8 bases aligning to TRBD1. CDR1 LGHNA and CDR2 YNFKEQ come from the germline V gene. The CDR3 extends over 17 amino acids. After removal of 5 bases from V and 1 base from J, the junction contained 12 bases not matched to a gene. CDR3 bases: TGTGCCAGCAGCTTATACAACCGCAGGGGGCAGAACACTGAAGCTTTCTTT. This translates into CASSLYNRRGQNTEAFF.

As regards this clone: An end of the junction does not agree with germline; a read error may underlie this. This chain links TRBV7-7 with TRBJ2-5; 9 bases align to TRBD2. The CDR3 has 16 residues. CDR1 and CDR2 from the germline V gene are SSHAT and FNYEAQ (reference sequence). The CDR3 region is CASSPLAGVVSETQYF. For the CDR3, the DNA is TGTGCTAGCAGCCCATTAGCGGGAGTGGTATCAGAGACCCAGTACTTC.

For the CDR3, the DNA is TGTGCCAGCAGCTTAGAAGCGGCTACGAACACTGAAGCTTTCTTT. Translated, it gives CASSLEAATNTEAFF. The chain has TRBV11-2 and TRBJ1-1; D not certain. Germline CDR1 SGHAT, CDR2 FQNNGV. The V gene lost 0 bases and the J gene lost 1 base, with 9 bases spanning the gap. The CDR3 loop spans 15 amino acids.

CDR3 in amino acids: CATSDSVGTVNEKLFF. For the CDR3, the DNA is TGTGCCACCAGTGATTCCGTAGGTACAGTTAATGAAAAACTGTTTTTT. V usage is TRBV24-1 and J usage is TRBJ1-4; no clear D gene. Germline V gene sequence: CDR1 KGHDR, CDR2 SFDVKD. The CDR3 runs 16 residues. Trimming left V 2 bases short and J 4 bases short, with 13 bases between.

This clone has a handful of counts. The chain links TRBV5-8 to TRBJ1-2; no clear D. Germline CDR1 reads SGHTS; CDR2 reads YDEGEE. V lost 5 bases and J lost 2, with 13 bases in between. CDR3 length equals 14 residues. CDR3: CASSTPGANYGYTF. CDR3 sequence (DNA): TGTGCCAGCAGTACACCGGGAGCCAACTATGGCTACACCTTC. The whole variable domain, remainder taken from reference TRBV5-8 and TRBJ1-2, is EAGVTQSPTHLIKTRGQQATLRCSPISGHTSVYWYQQALGLGLQFLLWYDEGEERNRGNFPPRFSGRQFPNYSSELNVNALELEDSALYLCASSTPGANYGYTFGSGTRLTVV.

This chain uses TRBV10-1 with TRBJ1-1; D is possibly TRBD1 (5 bases). Per the germline V gene, CDR1 is WNHNN and CDR2 is SYGVQD (reference sequence). V was shortened by 4 bases and J by 2 bases, with 8 bases between the two germline ends. This CDR3 is built from 13 residues. The CDR3, as DNA: TGCGCCAGCAGTGGACAGAAAAACACTGAAGCTTTCTTT. It codes for CASSGQKNTEAFF.

This chain joins TRBV9 and TRBJ2-1; 8 nucleotides agree with TRBD2. Germline V lookup: CDR1 SGDLS, CDR2 YYNGEE. There are 14 residues in the CDR3. V was pared by 0 bases and J by 9 bases, with 5 bases of the junction left unmatched. CDR3 in amino acids: CASSVGGGRSEQFF. In DNA form, the CDR3 reads TGTGCCAGCAGCGTAGGCGGGGGGCGGAGTGAGCAGTTCTTC.

The J gene is TRBJ1-4, the V gene TRBV6-5; no reliable D call. The CDR3 sequence is 13 residues long. Trimming took 10 bases from V and 0 from J, leaving 9 bases between them. Germline loops: CDR1 MNHEY, CDR2 SVGAGI. This chain's CDR3 is CATTGTTNEKLFF. In nucleotides, the CDR3 is TGTGCCACCACCGGGACAACTAATGAAAAACTGTTTTTT.

This chain uses TRBV5-5 with TRBJ1-4; 7 positions agree with TRBD1. The CDR3 length is 15 residues. CDR1 and CDR2 (germline): SGHKS, YYEKEE (reference sequence). The trim removed 2 bases at V and 4 bases at J, leaving 5 bases unmatched. The CDR3 bases are TGTGCCAGCAGCTTTGGGTGGGACAGTAATGAAAAACTGTTTTTT. Protein sequence: CASSFGWDSNEKLFF.

V is TRBV6-1 and J is TRBJ2-1, with D uncertain. The ends were cut back, 0 bases at V and 9 bases at J, with 6 bases in the middle. Germline-derived CDR1 and CDR2 are MNHNS and SASEGT. The CDR3 length is 12 residues. The CDR3: CASSEASSEQFF. The CDR3 coding sequence is TGTGCCAGCAGTGAAGCGTCTAGTGAGCAGTTCTTC.

The genes are TRBV9 and TRBJ2-5; D is undetermined. This CDR3 region has 15 residues. V lost 0 bases, J lost 4 bases, and 13 bases lay in between. Germline V gene lookup returns CDR1 SGDLS and CDR2 YYNGEE. CDR3 region: CASSVADFAGETQYF. DNA for the CDR3: TGTGCCAGCAGCGTAGCCGATTTTGCAGGAGAGACCCAGTACTTC.

The count of this clone is one. V usage is TRBV3-1 (or the pseudogene TRBV3-2) and J usage is TRBJ1-6; 7 bases match TRBD1. The CDR3 loop spans 14 amino acids. Germline V CDR1 and CDR2: LGHDT, YNNKEL (reference sequence). The junction had 3 bases not matched to a gene; V was cut back by 3 bases and J by 7 bases. The CDR3 DNA reads as TGTGCCAGCAGCCATCGGGACAGAAATTCACCCCTCCACTTT. This codes for CASSHRDRNSPLHF.

The J gene is TRBJ2-5, the V gene TRBV4-1; D is possibly TRBD2 (5 bases). Germline V lookup: CDR1 MGHRA, CDR2 YSYEKL. The V end lost 0 bases, the J end lost 7 bases, and 15 bases lay between the germline ends. CDR3 length equals 15 residues. DNA for the CDR3: TGCGCCAGCAGCCAAGAGCGGGCTAGCTCGGGGACCCAGTACTTC. This translates into CASSQERASSGTQYF.